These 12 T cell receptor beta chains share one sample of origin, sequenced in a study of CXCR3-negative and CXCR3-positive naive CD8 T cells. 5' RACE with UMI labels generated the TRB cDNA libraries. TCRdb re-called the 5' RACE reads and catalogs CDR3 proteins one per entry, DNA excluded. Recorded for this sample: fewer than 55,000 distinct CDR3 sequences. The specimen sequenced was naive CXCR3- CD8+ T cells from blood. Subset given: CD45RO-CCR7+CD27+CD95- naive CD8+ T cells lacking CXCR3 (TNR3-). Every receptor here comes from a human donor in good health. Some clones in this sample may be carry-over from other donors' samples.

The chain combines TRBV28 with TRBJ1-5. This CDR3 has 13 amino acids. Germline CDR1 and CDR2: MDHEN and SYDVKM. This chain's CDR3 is CASSLTHNQPQHF.

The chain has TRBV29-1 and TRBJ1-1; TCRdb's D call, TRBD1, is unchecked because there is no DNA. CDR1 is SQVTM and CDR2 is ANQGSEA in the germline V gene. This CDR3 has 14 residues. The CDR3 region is CSAAGTASNTEAFF.

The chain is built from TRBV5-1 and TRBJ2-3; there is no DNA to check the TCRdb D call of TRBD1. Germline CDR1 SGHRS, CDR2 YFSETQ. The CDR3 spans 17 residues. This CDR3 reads CASSPPTGEGYTDTQYF.

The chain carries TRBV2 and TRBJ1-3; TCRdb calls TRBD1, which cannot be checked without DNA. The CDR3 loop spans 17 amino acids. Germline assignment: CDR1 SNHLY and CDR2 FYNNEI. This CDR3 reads CASSDGQPVQGSNTIYF.

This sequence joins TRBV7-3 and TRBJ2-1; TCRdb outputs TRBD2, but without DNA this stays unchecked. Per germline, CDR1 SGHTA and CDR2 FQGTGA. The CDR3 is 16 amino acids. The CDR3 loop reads CASSSTPGLAGREQFF.

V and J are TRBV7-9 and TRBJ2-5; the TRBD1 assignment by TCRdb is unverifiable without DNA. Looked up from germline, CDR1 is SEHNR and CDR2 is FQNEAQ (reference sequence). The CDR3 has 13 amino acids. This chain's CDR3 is CASSPRAGETQYF.

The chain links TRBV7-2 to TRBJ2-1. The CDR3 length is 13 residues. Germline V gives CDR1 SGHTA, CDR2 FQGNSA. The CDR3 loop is CASTLAAINEQFF.

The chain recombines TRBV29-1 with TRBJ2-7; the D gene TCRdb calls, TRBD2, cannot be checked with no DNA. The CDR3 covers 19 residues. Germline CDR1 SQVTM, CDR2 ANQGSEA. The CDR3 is CSVEDLTSGPGSVSYEQYF.

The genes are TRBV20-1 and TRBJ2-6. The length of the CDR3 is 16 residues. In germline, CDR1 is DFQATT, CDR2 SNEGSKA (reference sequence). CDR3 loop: CSARDRQDSGANVLTF.

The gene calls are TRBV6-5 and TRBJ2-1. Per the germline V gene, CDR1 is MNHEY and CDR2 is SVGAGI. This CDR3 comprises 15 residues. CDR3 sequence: CASSYAGSSYNEQFF.

CDR3: CSVTGIGSSYEQYF. This chain connects TRBV29-1 to TRBJ2-7. The V gene's germline CDR1 is SQVTM and CDR2 ANQGSEA. This CDR3 is 14 amino acids long.

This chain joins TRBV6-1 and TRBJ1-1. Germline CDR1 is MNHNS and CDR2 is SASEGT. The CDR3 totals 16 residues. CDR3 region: CASSETGVWLNTEAFF.